Given below is one T cell receptor (beta chain) in context. Which antigen it targets is not known. No much larger clone exists at a distance of one base, and base qualities are not known. Whole blood was collected in K2EDTA tubes by collaborating institutions according to the institutions' own protocols. For TCRbeta analysis, collaborator samples were shipped as frozen whole blood, as isolated PBMCs, or as DNA extracted from either sample type. The source of the sample is a study of blood T cell repertoires in COVID-19 (TCRdb year 2020). About the full investigation: Collaborator samples came from the United States, Italy and Spain and covered acute and convalescent phases of COVID-19. The material from the prospective study consisted of cDNA or gDNA derived from T cells, B-cell-depleted T cells, or PBMCs. Deeply sampled blood TCRbeta repertoires from subjects exposed to, actively infected with, or recovered from COVID-19 were included in the dataset. The repertoires were made available in a free public database intended to serve as a resource for research on the immune response to SARS-CoV-2. The samples were drawn from two sources: the first 160 participants of the ongoing ImmuneRACE study, and 1,254 subjects contributed by 6 global collaborators. Sample metadata almost always included a de-identified subject ID, COVID-19 status, age in years and sex. Where available, HLA class I and class II types were obtained from metadata supplied by the sample provider rather than from assay-based typing. General study outcomes and caveats: The amount of clinical and demographic metadata varied by source and participant and was provided uncurated.

TCRbeta CDR3 regions were amplified from genomic DNA by means of the immunoSEQ Assay, a bias-controlled multiplex PCR. From the authors' description of their analysis: Nucleated cell counts per sample were estimated from amplification of reference gene primers within the assay. Sequence reads were collapsed and filtered to measure the absolute abundance of every unique TCRbeta CDR3 rearrangement. For each sample, productive Simpson clonality was calculated by taking the square root of Simpson's diversity index across productive rearrangements. Sourced from immuneACCESS, this table was stored by TCRdb with only in-frame sequences that have V and J called. A share of the clones is absent; for the studies checked, an unresolved V gene accounts for under half, and the remainder has no known explanation. V and J calls and clone size follow that table, whereas D and trimming were derived from the DNA. For this sample the table gives around 500,000 clones, of which 80% to 90% were detected only once. The top ten clonotypes cover approximately 3% of the sample.

Trimming costs V 4 bases and J 6 bases, and their ends lie 12 bases apart. The germline V gene (reference sequence) yields LGHDT for CDR1 and YNNKEL for CDR2. Inclusive of the bounding cysteine and phenylalanine, the CDR3 is 13 residues long. CDR3 DNA is the only sequence kept; it has 39 bases, read in frame from the first base. Material: peripheral blood. The sequence was obtained from a human donor in a cohort sampled during active COVID-19. The V and J segments used are TRBV3-1 (or the pseudogene TRBV3-2) and TRBJ1-1; matching of 5 bases hints at TRBD1 as the D gene. The CDR3: CASSRAGSAEAFF. The DNA reads as follows: TGTGCCAGCAGCCGGGCAGGGTCGGCTGAAGCTTTCTTT.